This TCR beta chain was identified in a study of T-cell memory formation after mild COVID-19. Germline loops: CDR1 MNHEY, CDR2 SVGEGT. V lost 5 bases, J lost 1 base, and 9 bases lay in between. The CDR3 length is 13 residues. TCRdb ran MiXCR on the 5' RACE reads and lists one entry per CDR3 protein. Of 250,000 to 300,000 distinct CDR3 sequences in the sample, about 17% are singletons; the top ten hold 22%. A word on this clonotype: The antigen is undetermined.

Overall study results and limits: Clones shrinking between day 15 and 85 showed a balanced CD4/CD8 split, and those that grew later tilted toward CD4+.

This TCR derives from a man younger than 35 who had mild COVID-19 (a few samples of this study predate the infection). Cell type and time point are not known. The chain links TRBV6-2 or TRBV6-3 to TRBJ2-7; maybe TRBD1 (6 bases). Sequenced: PBMCs or a T cell subset sorted from them (not recorded which). DNA for the CDR3: TGTGCCAGCAGTACCGGACAGTCCTACGAGCAGTACGTC. This codes for CASSTGQSYEQYV.